The rows below give T cell receptor beta chains drawn from one sample of a study of T cells after yellow fever vaccination. TCRdb re-derived calls from the 5' RACE reads in MiXCR, one entry per CDR3 protein. The sample lists around 320,000 distinct CDR3 sequences; approximately 4% were seen once. The sample consisted of PBMCs, taken 15 days after the yellow fever booster vaccination. These receptors came from a man aged 18 to 29 who received the YFV17D yellow fever vaccine. Both conserved end residues are part of each CDR3. The order of the fields is D gene, clone size, J gene, V gene, CDR3 DNA, CDR3 protein. D genes are given only for firm matches. Clone size appears in some rows only: once, few, many, or a class for an expanded clone.

>NA|few|TRBJ2-7|TRBV14
TGTGCCAGCAGCCAAGGCCTCGGGAAGGAGGCCTACGAGCAGTACTTC
CASSQGLGKEAYEQYF
>NA|few|TRBJ2-3|TRBV4-1
TGCGCCAGCAGCCGCCGAGGGGATTTTAGCACAGATACGCAGTATTTT
CASSRRGDFSTDTQYF
>TRBD1|NA|TRBJ2-2|TRBV5-1
TGCGCCAGCAGCTTGGCCTCTTGGACAGGGCTTTCCGGGGAGCTGTTTTTT
CASSLASWTGLSGELFF
>TRBD1|NA|TRBJ2-7|TRBV18
TGTGCCAGCTCACCACGACCTACAGGGGCCGAGCAGGGCGAGCAGTACTTC
CASSPRPTGAEQGEQYF
>TRBD1|few|TRBJ1-1|TRBV3-1
TGTGCCAGCAGCCAAATGGGACAGGAGGAAGCTTTCTTT
CASSQMGQEEAFF
>NA|many|TRBJ2-5|TRBV6-5
TGTGCCAGCAGCGCATCGAGGGCGGGGTGGGAGACCCAGTACTTC
CASSASRAGWETQYF
>NA|many|TRBJ2-1|TRBV12-3/TRBV12-4
TGTGCCAGCAGTTATCTACAGGGCGATGAGCAGTTCTTC
CASSYLQGDEQFF
>NA|NA|TRBJ1-4|TRBV6-1
TGTGCCAGCAGTGAGAGGGCGCGTTTTAATGAAAAACTGTTTTTT
CASSERARFNEKLFF
>NA|few|TRBJ2-5|TRBV7-9
TGTGCCAGCAGCTTAAGGTCCGGACGGGAGACCCAGTACTTC
CASSLRSGRETQYF
>TRBD2|NA|TRBJ2-7|TRBV10-2
TGCGCCAGCAGGAGCGGGGGGGCCGACGAGCAGTACTTC
CASRSGGADEQYF
>NA|many|TRBJ1-4|TRBV6-5
TGTGCCAGCAGTCGAACAGCGAACAATGAAAAACTGTTTTTT
CASSRTANNEKLFF
>TRBD2|NA|TRBJ2-5|TRBV20-1
TGCAGTGCCCGTCGGGGACTAGCGGGGGGAACCGCTAAAGAGACCCAGTACTTC
CSARRGLAGGTAKETQYF
>NA|many|TRBJ2-5|TRBV7-2
TGTGCCAGCAGCTCCCGGACCGGGACTCAAGAGACCCAGTACTTC
CASSSRTGTQETQYF
>TRBD2|many|TRBJ2-5|TRBV18
TGTGCCAGCTCACCAAGGACTAGCGGGGGAGTTGAGGAGACCCAGTACTTC
CASSPRTSGGVEETQYF
>NA|many|TRBJ2-5|TRBV5-1
TGCGCCAGCAGCCTCGGGGTTGAAGAGACCCAGTACTTC
CASSLGVEETQYF
>TRBD1|many|TRBJ1-1|TRBV20-1
TGCAGTGCTAGACCTAGGCCAGGGGGCGGGTTCACTGAAGCTTTCTTT
CSARPRPGGGFTEAFF
>NA|NA|TRBJ1-6|TRBV19
TGTGCCAGTACGTCGGCAGGGGTTAATTCACCCCTCCACTTT
CASTSAGVNSPLHF
>TRBD2|few|TRBJ2-1|TRBV5-1
TGCGCCAGCAGCTTAATACTAGCGGAACGTCGGGAGCAGTTCTTC
CASSLILAERREQFF
>NA|many|TRBJ2-2|TRBV20-1
TGCAGTGCTAGGGGGGGTGGTGGACACGGAACGTCCGGAAGGAACACCGGGGAGCTGTTTTTT
CSARGGGGHGTSGRNTGELFF
>NA|few|TRBJ1-1|TRBV6-5
TGTGCCAGCAGTTACTCGGGTAATGAAGCTTTCTTT
CASSYSGNEAFF
>TRBD1|many|TRBJ1-6|TRBV20-1
TGCAGTGCTAGACAACAGGGGATGGCTCTGAATTCACCCCTCCACTTT
CSARQQGMALNSPLHF
>NA|many|TRBJ2-5|TRBV5-1
TGCGCCAGCCGAGAGCGCCAAGAGACCCAGTACTTC
CASRERQETQYF
>TRBD2|many|TRBJ2-1|TRBV5-1
TGCGCCAGCAGCTCGGGGACTAGCGGGGGGCTCTACAATGAGCAGTTCTTC
CASSSGTSGGLYNEQFF
>NA|many|TRBJ1-5|TRBV7-9
TGTGCCAGCAGCTTAGAAGGAATTAGCAATCAGCCCCAGCATTTT
CASSLEGISNQPQHF
>NA|few|TRBJ1-3|TRBV29-1
TGCAGCGTTGAAGAGGGCCCTTCTCCAAACACCATATATTTT
CSVEEGPSPNTIYF
>NA|few|TRBJ1-1|TRBV5-1
TGCGCCAGCAGCGTAGGGGATGGAGGAAACACTGAAGCTTTCTTT
CASSVGDGGNTEAFF
>NA|few|TRBJ1-2|TRBV7-2
TGTGCCAGCAGCCGAAACTCAGGCTATGGCTACACCTTC
CASSRNSGYGYTF
>NA|NA|TRBJ1-2|TRBV20-1
TGCAGTACCAGAGTTTTAAAGCTAGCTAACTATGGCTACACCTTC
CSTRVLKLANYGYTF
>TRBD1|few|TRBJ2-5|TRBV5-6
TGTGCCAGCAGCTTGGCTCCCTATGGGGACAGTACAGGGACCCAGTACTTC
CASSLAPYGDSTGTQYF
>NA|few|TRBJ2-6|TRBV10-3
TGTGCCATCAGTTTGGACCGTGTCTCTGGGGCCAACGTCCTGACTTTC
CAISLDRVSGANVLTF
>TRBD1|few|TRBJ1-4|TRBV10-3
TGTGCCATCAGTGAGGGACAGGGTCAGAGTTTT
CAISEGQGQSF
>NA|NA|TRBJ2-6|TRBV19
TGTGCCAGTAGTATTGGGCACGCTGGGGCCAACGTCCTGACTTTC
CASSIGHAGANVLTF
>NA|many|TRBJ2-1|TRBV4-1
TGCGCCAGCAGCCCGGGACTCCTGGGCAATGAGCAGTTCTTC
CASSPGLLGNEQFF
>TRBD1|NA|TRBJ2-2|TRBV20-1
TGCAGTGCTAGGGGACAGCGAAACACCGGGGAGCTGTTTTTT
CSARGQRNTGELFF
>NA|NA|TRBJ1-1|TRBV4-2
TGTGCCAGCAGCCAAGGAACTGGTCGGGTTGGGACTGAAGCTTTCTTT
CASSQGTGRVGTEAFF
>TRBD1|many|TRBJ1-5|TRBV12-3/TRBV12-4
TGTGCCAGCACCGGGGACAGGGACAGTCAGCCCCAGCATTTT
CASTGDRDSQPQHF
>NA|many|TRBJ2-5|TRBV24-1
TGTGCCACCAGTGATGCAGCGGAAGAGACCCAGTACTTC
CATSDAAEETQYF
>NA|many|TRBJ2-5|TRBV29-1
TGCAGCGCCCCAGAGGGGGAGACCCAGTACTTC
CSAPEGETQYF
>NA|many|TRBJ2-5|TRBV20-1
TGCAGTGCCCTGGGTGACGGGAGACGAGAGACCCAGTACTTC
CSALGDGRRETQYF
>TRBD2|many|TRBJ2-5|TRBV7-2
TGTGCCAGCAGCTTGGAAGCGGGGGGAGAGACCCAGTACTTC
CASSLEAGGETQYF
>TRBD1|many|TRBJ2-4|TRBV20-1
TGCAGTGCTAGGATGGACAGGGTAAACATTCAGTACTTC
CSARMDRVNIQYF
>NA|few|TRBJ1-2|TRBV6-6
TGTGCCAGCAGTTACTCAAGGACCGGGAGTCTAGAGGCTAACTATGGCTACACCTTC
CASSYSRTGSLEANYGYTF
>NA|few|TRBJ2-1|TRBV6-5
TGTGCCAGCAGTTACTCGATTCAGGGGCGGAATGAGCAGTTCTTC
CASSYSIQGRNEQFF
>NA|many|TRBJ1-2|TRBV3-1
TGTGCCAGCAGCCAGGAAAACTATGGCTACACCTTC
CASSQENYGYTF
>NA|many|TRBJ1-5|TRBV5-5
TGTGCCAGCAGCGAGGCGGGTAAGAATCAGCCCCAGCATTTT
CASSEAGKNQPQHF
>NA|few|TRBJ1-4|TRBV5-6
TGTGCCAGCAGCTACCCCCAGTCGGAAAAACTGTTTTTT
CASSYPQSEKLFF
>NA|few|TRBJ1-2|TRBV7-2
TGTGCCAGCAGCTCAGACATGTATGGCTACACCTTC
CASSSDMYGYTF
>NA|many|TRBJ1-1|TRBV12-3/TRBV12-4
TGTGCCAGCAGCCCTGGGAGGAACACTGAAGCTTTCTTT
CASSPGRNTEAFF
>NA|many|TRBJ1-2|TRBV20-1
TGCAGTGCGAGACAGTCCCCTAACTATGGCTACACCTTC
CSARQSPNYGYTF
>NA|many|TRBJ2-2|TRBV3-1
TGTGCCAGCAGTCGAGGGTCCGGCACCGGGGAGCTGTTTTTT
CASSRGSGTGELFF
>NA|few|TRBJ2-1|TRBV7-2
TGTGCCAGCATGCGGGGAGGTGGGCTGGGTGAGCAGTTCTTC
CASMRGGGLGEQFF
>NA|few|TRBJ2-1|TRBV15
TGTGCCACCAGACCGGGACCGCACAATGAGCAGTTCTTC
CATRPGPHNEQFF
>NA|few|TRBJ1-5|TRBV4-1
TGCGCCAGCAGCCACCACAGGGCCTCCATTGGCCATCAGCCCCAGCATTTT
CASSHHRASIGHQPQHF
>NA|NA|TRBJ2-7|TRBV12-3/TRBV12-4
TGTGCCAGCAGTTTAGCGGGGAGCAGGGAAGGCTACGAGCAGTACTTC
CASSLAGSREGYEQYF
>TRBD1|NA|TRBJ2-2|TRBV5-4
TGTGCCAGCAGCGTAACAGGGGTTCCCGGGGAGCTGTTTTTT
CASSVTGVPGELFF
>NA|many|TRBJ1-1|TRBV6-5
TGTGCCAGCAGTTACACCAGGACAGCTGAAGCTTTCTTT
CASSYTRTAEAFF
>NA|NA|TRBJ2-6|TRBV5-4
TGTGCCAGCAGGGCAGGCGGCGGGTCTGGGGCCAACGTCCTGACTTTC
CASRAGGGSGANVLTF
>TRBD2|many|TRBJ2-1|TRBV18
TGTGCCAGCTCACCGACCTCGGGGACTAGCGGGGACAATGAGCAGTTCTTC
CASSPTSGTSGDNEQFF
>NA|few|TRBJ2-5|TRBV5-4
TGTGCCAGCAGCCGTCCTACGGGCAGGGGAGAGACCCAGTACTTC
CASSRPTGRGETQYF
>TRBD1|once|TRBJ1-4|TRBV7-2
TGTGCCAGCAACCTAATGGGACAGGGTGGAAAACTGTTTTTT
CASNLMGQGGKLFF